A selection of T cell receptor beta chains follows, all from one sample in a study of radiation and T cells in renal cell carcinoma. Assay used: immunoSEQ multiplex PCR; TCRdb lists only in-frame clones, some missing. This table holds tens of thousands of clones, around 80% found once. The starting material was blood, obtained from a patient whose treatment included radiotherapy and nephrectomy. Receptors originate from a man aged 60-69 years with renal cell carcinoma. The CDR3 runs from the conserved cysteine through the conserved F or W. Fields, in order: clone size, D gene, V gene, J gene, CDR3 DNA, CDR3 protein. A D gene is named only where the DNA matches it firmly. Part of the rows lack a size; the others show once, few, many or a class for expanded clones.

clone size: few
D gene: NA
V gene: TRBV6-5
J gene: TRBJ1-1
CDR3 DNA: TGTGCCAGCAGTTGGAGTGCGGTCGCTGAAGCTTTCTTT
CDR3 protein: CASSWSAVAEAFF

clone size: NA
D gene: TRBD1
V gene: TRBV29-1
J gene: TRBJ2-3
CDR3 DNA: TGCAGCGCCTTCGGATCGGACAGGGGGAGCACAGATACGCAGTATTTT
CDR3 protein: CSAFGSDRGSTDTQYF

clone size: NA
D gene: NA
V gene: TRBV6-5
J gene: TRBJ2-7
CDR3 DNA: TGTGCCAGCTCCCGACCTGGAAGGAGGGAGCAGTACTTC
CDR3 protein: CASSRPGRREQYF

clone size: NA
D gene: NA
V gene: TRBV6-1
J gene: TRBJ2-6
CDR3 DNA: TGTGCCAGCAGTGCCCGGGGCCGAGAATACTCTGGGGCCAACGTCCTGACTTTC
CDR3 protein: CASSARGREYSGANVLTF

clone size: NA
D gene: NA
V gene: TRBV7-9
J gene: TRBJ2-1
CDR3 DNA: TGTGCCAGCAGCTCCCCCTACGGGTCGATAAGCTCCTACAATGAGCAGTTCTTC
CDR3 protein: CASSSPYGSISSYNEQFF

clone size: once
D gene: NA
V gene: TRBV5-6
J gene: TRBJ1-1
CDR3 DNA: TGTGCCAGCAGGCGGCTTTCGAACACTGAAGCTTTCTTT
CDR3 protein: CASRRLSNTEAFF

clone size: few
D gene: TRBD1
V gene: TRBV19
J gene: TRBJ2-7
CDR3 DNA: TGTGCCAGTAGTATAACCCTGACAGGGAAAGGCTACGAGCAGTACTTC
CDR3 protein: CASSITLTGKGYEQYF

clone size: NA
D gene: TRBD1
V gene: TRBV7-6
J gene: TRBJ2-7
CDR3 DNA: TGTGCCAGCAGCCCTATTACAGGGGGCTCCTACGAGCAGTACTTC
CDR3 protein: CASSPITGGSYEQYF

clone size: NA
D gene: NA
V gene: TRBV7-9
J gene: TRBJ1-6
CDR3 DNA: TGTGCCAGCAGCTTAGCCGGGGGACGGTATAATTCACCCCTCCACTTT
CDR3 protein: CASSLAGGRYNSPLHF

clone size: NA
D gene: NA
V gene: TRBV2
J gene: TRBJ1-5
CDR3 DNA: TGTGCCAGCAGTGGGCCGATAAGCAATCAGCCCCAGCATTTT
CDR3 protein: CASSGPISNQPQHF

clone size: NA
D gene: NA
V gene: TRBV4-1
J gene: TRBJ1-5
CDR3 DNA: TGCGCCAGCAGCCAAGAAGGGGCCAGGGTAGTTCAGCCCCAGCATTTT
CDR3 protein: CASSQEGARVVQPQHF

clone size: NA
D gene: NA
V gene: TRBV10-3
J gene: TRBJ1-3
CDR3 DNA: TGTGCCATCAGTGAGACTACGTCGGGAAACACCATATATTTT
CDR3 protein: CAISETTSGNTIYF

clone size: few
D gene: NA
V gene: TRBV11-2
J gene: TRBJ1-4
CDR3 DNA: TGTGCCAGCAGCTTAGACCCACAGGCCGAAAAACTGTTTTTT
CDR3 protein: CASSLDPQAEKLFF

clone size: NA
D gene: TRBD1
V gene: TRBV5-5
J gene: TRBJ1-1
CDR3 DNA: TGTGCCAGCAGCTTGGTTAGAGGGGCAGGGGGAATGTACACTGAAGCTTTCTTT
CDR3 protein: CASSLVRGAGGMYTEAFF

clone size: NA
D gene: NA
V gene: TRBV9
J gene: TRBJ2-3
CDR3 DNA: TGTGCCAGCAGCTACCGTCCCCCAGATACGCAGTATTTT
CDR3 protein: CASSYRPPDTQYF

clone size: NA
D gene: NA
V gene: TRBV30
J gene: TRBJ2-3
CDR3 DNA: TGTGCCTGGAGTTTGGGCACAGATACGCAGTATTTT
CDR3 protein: CAWSLGTDTQYF

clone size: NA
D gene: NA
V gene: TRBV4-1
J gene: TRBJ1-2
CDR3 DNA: TGCGCCAGCAGCCAGGGGGGGACGCACGACCTTTATGGCTACACCTTC
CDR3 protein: CASSQGGTHDLYGYTF

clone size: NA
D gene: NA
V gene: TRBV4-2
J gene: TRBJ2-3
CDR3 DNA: TGTGCCAGCAGCCTCGAGTGGGGAGGCACAGATACGCAGTATTTT
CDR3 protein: CASSLEWGGTDTQYF

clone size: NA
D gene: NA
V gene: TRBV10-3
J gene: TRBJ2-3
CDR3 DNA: TGTGCCCAGGGGAGCGGGAGCACAGATACGCAGTATTTT
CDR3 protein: CAQGSGSTDTQYF

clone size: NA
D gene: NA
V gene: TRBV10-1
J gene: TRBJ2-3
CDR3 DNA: TGCGCCAGCAGCCGGGACGGGCGCACAGATACGCAGTATTTT
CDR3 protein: CASSRDGRTDTQYF

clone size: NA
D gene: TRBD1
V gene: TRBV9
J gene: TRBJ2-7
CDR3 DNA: TGTGCCAGCAGCGTAGGGGGACAGGCGAGCTCCTACGAGCAGTACTTC
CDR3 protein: CASSVGGQASSYEQYF

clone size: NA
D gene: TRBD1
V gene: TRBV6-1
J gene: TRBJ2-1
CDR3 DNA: TGTGCCAGCAGTGGGGACAGGGAGCAGTTCTTC
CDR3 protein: CASSGDREQFF

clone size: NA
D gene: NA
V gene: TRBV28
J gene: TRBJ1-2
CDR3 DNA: TGTGCCAGCAGTTCCAAGGGCGCCTATGGCTACACCTTC
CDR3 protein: CASSSKGAYGYTF

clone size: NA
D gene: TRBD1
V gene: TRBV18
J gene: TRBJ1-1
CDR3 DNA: TGTGCCAGCTCACCGGGACAGGGAGAGGTCATGGGGGCTTTCTTT
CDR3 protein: CASSPGQGEVMGAFF

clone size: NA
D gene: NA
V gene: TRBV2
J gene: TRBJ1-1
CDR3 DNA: TGTGCCAGCAGGGCCGTGGTGAACACTGAAGCTTTCTTT
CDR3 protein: CASRAVVNTEAFF

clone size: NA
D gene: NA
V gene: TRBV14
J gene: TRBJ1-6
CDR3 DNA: TGTGCCAGCAGCCAAGGACGGGAAGCTTCACCCCTCCACTTT
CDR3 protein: CASSQGREASPLHF

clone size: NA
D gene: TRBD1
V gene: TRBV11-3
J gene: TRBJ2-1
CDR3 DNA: TGTGCCAGCAGCTTTTTAGGGGGCGAAAATGAGCAGTTCTTC
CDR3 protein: CASSFLGGENEQFF

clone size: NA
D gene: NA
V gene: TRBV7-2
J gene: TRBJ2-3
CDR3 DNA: TGTGCCAGCAGCTTAGAGGGGTGGGATGGGACAGATACGCAGTATTTT
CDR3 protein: CASSLEGWDGTDTQYF

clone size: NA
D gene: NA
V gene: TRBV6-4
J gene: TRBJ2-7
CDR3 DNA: TGTGCCAGCAGTGACGAGCTAGGGAGCTACGAGCAGTACTTC
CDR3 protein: CASSDELGSYEQYF

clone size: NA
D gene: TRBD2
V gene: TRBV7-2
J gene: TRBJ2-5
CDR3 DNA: TGTGCCAGCAGCCCGAGCGGGGGGGCAGAGACCCAGTACTTC
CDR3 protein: CASSPSGGAETQYF

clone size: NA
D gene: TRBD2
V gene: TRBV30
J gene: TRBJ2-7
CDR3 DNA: TGTGCCTGGAGCCCACTAGCGGGGGTATCCTACGAGCAGTACTTC
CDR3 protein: CAWSPLAGVSYEQYF

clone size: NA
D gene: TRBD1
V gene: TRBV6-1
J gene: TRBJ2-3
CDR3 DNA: TGTGCCAGCAGTGACGTCCGGGACAGGGGCACAGATACGCAGTATTTT
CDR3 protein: CASSDVRDRGTDTQYF

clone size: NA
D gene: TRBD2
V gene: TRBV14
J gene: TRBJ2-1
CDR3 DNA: TGTGCCAGCAGCCAAGACGGGACTAGCGGGAGTATCTATGAGCAGTTCTTC
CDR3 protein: CASSQDGTSGSIYEQFF

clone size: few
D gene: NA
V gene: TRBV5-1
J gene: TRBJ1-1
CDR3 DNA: TGCGCCAGCAGCTTGCGGCCCAACATGAACACTGAAGCTTTCTTT
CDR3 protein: CASSLRPNMNTEAFF

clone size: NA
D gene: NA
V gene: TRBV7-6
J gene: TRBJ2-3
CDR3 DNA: TGTGCCAGCAGCTTAGCGGTCCTACCTAGCACAGATACGCAGTATTTT
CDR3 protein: CASSLAVLPSTDTQYF

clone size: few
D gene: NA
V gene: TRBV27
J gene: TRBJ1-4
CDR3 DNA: TGTGCCAGCAGTTTATATAACGGGCCACCCAATGAAAAACTGTTTTTT
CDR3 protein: CASSLYNGPPNEKLFF

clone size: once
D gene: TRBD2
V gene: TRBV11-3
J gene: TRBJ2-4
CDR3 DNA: TGTGCCAGCAGCCCAGGACTAGCGGGACCCAAAAACATTCAGTACTTC
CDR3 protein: CASSPGLAGPKNIQYF

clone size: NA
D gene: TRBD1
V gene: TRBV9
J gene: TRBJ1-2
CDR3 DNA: TGTGCCAGCAGCCCGGGACAGGGGGCGCAAGGCTACACCTTC
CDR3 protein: CASSPGQGAQGYTF

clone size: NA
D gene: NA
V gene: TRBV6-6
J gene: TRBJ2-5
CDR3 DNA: TGTGCCAGCAGTTACTCGCCGGGACACCATGGGGAGACCCAGTACTTC
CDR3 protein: CASSYSPGHHGETQYF

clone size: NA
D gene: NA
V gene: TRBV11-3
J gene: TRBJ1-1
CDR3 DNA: TGTGCCAGCAGCTTTCCGGGGGGCACTGAAGCTTTCTTT
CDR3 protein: CASSFPGGTEAFF

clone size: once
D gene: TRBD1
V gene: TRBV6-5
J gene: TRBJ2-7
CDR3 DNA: TGTGCCAGCAGCCCACAGGGGGCGTTGCGGCAGTACTTC
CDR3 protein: CASSPQGALRQYF

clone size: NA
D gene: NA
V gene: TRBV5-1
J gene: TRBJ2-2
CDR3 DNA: TGCGCCAGCAGCTTGAAAACCCAAGGGGAGCTGTTTTTT
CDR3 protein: CASSLKTQGELFF

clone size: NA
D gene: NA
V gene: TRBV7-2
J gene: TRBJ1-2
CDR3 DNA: TGTGCCAGCAGCTCATACGACATACGGGGGCTTGGCTACACCTTC
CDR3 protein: CASSSYDIRGLGYTF

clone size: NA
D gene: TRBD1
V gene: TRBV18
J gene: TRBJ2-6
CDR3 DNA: TGTGCCAGCTCACTCTCCGGGACAGGGGTCTCTGGGGCCAACGTCCTGACTTTC
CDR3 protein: CASSLSGTGVSGANVLTF

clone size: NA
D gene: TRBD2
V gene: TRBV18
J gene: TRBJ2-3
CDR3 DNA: TGTGCCAGCTCACCAGGGACTAGCGGGACCACAGATACGCAGTATTTT
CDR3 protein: CASSPGTSGTTDTQYF